This T cell receptor (beta chain) was recorded in a study of beta chain features in type 1 diabetes. Whole-study results and caveats: For cells with high TCR expression, cDNA sequencing could yield over-representation. There were fewer insertions and more deletions at the VDJ junctions of type 1 diabetes patients.

A word on this clone: Its antigen is unknown.

Every isolated RNA sample was fully reverse transcribed, so sequencing captured expressed TCRB transcripts. Sequenced by immunoSEQ multiplex PCR; TCRdb stores in-frame clones only, minus some. The table shows about 140,000 clones, with roughly 10% occurring only once. Germline CDR1 and CDR2: SGHAT and FQNNGV. This CDR3 contains 15 residues. The V and J ends lost 5 bases and 0 bases respectively, with 8 bases between them. Researchers reported sorting CD4+ naive, central memory, regulatory and stem cell-like memory cells via CD45RO/CCR7/CD25/CD127/CD95/CD27. Source material: central memory CD4+ T cells from blood. The chain has TRBV11-2 and TRBJ2-6, with D maybe TRBD1 (5 bases). This receptor was obtained from a woman aged 40 to 50 in good health. The CDR3 protein is CASSQQASGANVLTF. The CDR3 bases are TGTGCCAGCAGCCAACAGGCCTCTGGGGCCAACGTCCTGACTTTC. The full variable domain, completed using reference TRBV11-2 and TRBJ2-6, is EAGVAQSPRYKIIEKRQSVAFWCNPISGHATLYWYQQILGQGPKLLIQFQNNGVVDDSQLPKDRFSAERLKGVDSTLKIQPAKLEDSAVYLCASSQQASGANVLTFGAGSRLTVL.